The 26 T cell receptor beta chains given below trace back to one sample, sequenced in a study of T cell responses to AZD1222 COVID-19 vaccine. Sequencing used immunoSEQ multiplex PCR; TCRdb keeps in-frame clones, though not all of them. This table holds some 150,000 clones, 85% to 95% found once. Source: peripheral blood, taken on day 0 of AZD1222 vaccination. All receptors derive from an adult in good health.

The rearrangement uses TRBV5-4 and TRBJ2-1; no firm D call. CDR3 length: 17 amino acids. Germline CDR1 and CDR2: SGHNT and YYREEE (reference sequence). V was clipped by 0 bases and J by 10 bases, with 23 bases between them. The CDR3 region has the DNA TGTGCCAGCAGCTTGGGCCCCCCCCCGGGCGGCGGACGCGAGCAGTTCTTC. Translation gives CASSLGPPPGGGREQFF.

The rearrangement links TRBV7-9 to TRBJ2-7; TRBD1 is a possible D gene (5 bases). Germline CDR1 is SEHNR and CDR2 is FQNEAQ (reference sequence). The V end was cut by 4 bases, the J end by 2 bases, with 12 bases between. The CDR3 runs to 14 residues. CDR3 in DNA: TGTGCCAGCAGCTACCAGACAGTCCCCTACGAGCAGTACTTC. The encoded protein is CASSYQTVPYEQYF.

The rearrangement uses TRBV30 and TRBJ1-6; 8 positions match TRBD1. The germline V gene has CDR1 GTSNPN and CDR2 SVGIG (reference sequence). This CDR3 is 15 amino acids long. The V and J ends lost 3 bases and 3 bases, in that order; junction bases with no gene match: 4. The CDR3 DNA reads TGTGCCTGGAGCCGGACAGGGATCTATAATTCACCCCTCCACTTT. Protein product: CAWSRTGIYNSPLHF.

The genes are TRBV19 and TRBJ1-1; the D is unclear. The V end was cut by 8 bases, the J end by 3 bases, with 4 bases between. The CDR3 has 10 residues. Germline values: CDR1 LNHDA, CDR2 SQIVND (reference sequence). In DNA form, the CDR3 reads TGTGCCAGTCGGGACACTGAAGCTTTCTTT. Translated, it gives CASRDTEAFF.

This chain links TRBV20-1 with TRBJ1-1; D ambiguous. Germline V CDR1 and CDR2: DFQATT, SNEGSKA (reference sequence). This CDR3 comprises 11 residues. Trimming took 6 bases from V and 5 from J, leaving 10 bases between them. The CDR3 nucleotides read TGCAGTGCACGGGGAAGGACTGAAGCTTTCTTT. Protein product: CSARGRTEAFF.

This chain connects TRBV4-1 to TRBJ2-3; D is uncertain. The CDR3 length is 14 residues. Between the trimmed V and J ends, which lost 0 bases and 4 bases, there was a span of 8 bases. The germline V gene encodes CDR1 MGHRA and CDR2 YSYEKL. CDR3 in amino acids: CASSQEGLADTQYF. CDR3 bases: TGCGCCAGCAGCCAAGAGGGCTTGGCAGATACGCAGTATTTT.

The J gene is TRBJ2-7, the V gene TRBV13; perhaps D is TRBD1 or TRBD2 (5 bases each). V was clipped by 6 bases and J by 3 bases, with 18 bases between them. The germline V gene has CDR1 PRHDT and CDR2 FYEKMQ (reference sequence). This CDR3 region has 15 residues. Here the CDR3 DNA reads TGTGCCAGCAGTCCCCAGGGACGGCTCCTCTACGAGCAGTACTTC. Encoded protein: CASSPQGRLLYEQYF.

V and J are TRBV11-3 and TRBJ1-6; maybe TRBD1 (5 bases). Germline-derived CDR1 and CDR2 are SGHNT and YENEEA. Trimming removed 2 bases from V and 8 bases from J, with 10 bases in between. CDR3 length: 14 amino acids. For the CDR3, the DNA is TGTGCCAGCAGCTTAAGGGGATTCGATTCACCCCTCCACTTT. The encoded protein is CASSLRGFDSPLHF.

This sequence joins TRBV9 and TRBJ1-2; D is unclear. The CDR3 consists of 13 residues. V shed 4 bases and J shed 3 bases, with 10 bases lying between them. CDR1 and CDR2 (germline): SGDLS, YYNGEE. For the CDR3, the DNA is TGTGCCAGCAGCAGGGATTGGGACTATGGCTACACCTTC. It codes for CASSRDWDYGYTF.

The rearrangement uses TRBV7-8 and TRBJ2-1; possibly TRBD1 for D (5 bases). V was cut by 3 bases and J by 3 bases, with 6 bases left in between. This CDR3 region has 13 residues. Germline values: CDR1 SGHVS, CDR2 FQNEAQ. The CDR3 DNA sequence: TGTGCCAGCAGCTTCAGGGACTACAATGAGCAGTTCTTC. Translating it yields CASSFRDYNEQFF.

This chain links TRBV11-2 with TRBJ1-2; D is perhaps TRBD1 (5 bases). The V and J ends lost 1 base and 7 bases respectively, with 16 bases between them. This CDR3 region has 15 residues. CDR1 is SGHAT and CDR2 is FQNNGV in the germline V gene. The CDR3 loop reads CASSLAFKGRRGYTF. The CDR3 DNA is TGTGCCAGCAGCTTAGCCTTCAAGGGGCGCCGTGGCTACACCTTC.

The J gene is TRBJ1-5, the V gene TRBV7-2, with D unclear. V was pared by 5 bases and J by 3 bases, with 5 bases between. Germline V gives CDR1 SGHTA, CDR2 FQGNSA. There are 12 residues in the CDR3. The CDR3 nucleotides read TGTGCCAGCAGCGTGGACAATCAGCCCCAGCATTTT. It translates to CASSVDNQPQHF.

The chain employs TRBV18 and TRBJ1-5, with D perhaps matching TRBD1 (5 bases). Deletions cut 4 bases from V and 4 bases from J, with 14 bases between. CDR3 length: 15 residues. Germline lookup yields CDR1 KGHSH and CDR2 LQKENI. CDR3 in amino acids: CASSLQGFSNQPQHF. The CDR3 coding sequence is TGTGCCAGCTCACTGCAGGGATTTAGTAATCAGCCCCAGCATTTT.

The V and J genes are TRBV7-6 and TRBJ2-6, with unresolved D. This CDR3 has 13 amino acids. The germline V gene has CDR1 SGHVS and CDR2 FNYEAQ. The V end was cut by 1 base, the J end by 4 bases, with 2 bases between. The CDR3 loop reads CASSLGGANVLTF. CDR3 coding DNA: TGTGCCAGCAGCTTAGGGGGGGCCAACGTCCTGACTTTC.

This clone is a singleton in its sample. V and J are TRBV6-5 and TRBJ2-7, with no clear D. Trimming stripped 5 bases from V and 4 bases from J, with 15 bases between. CDR3 length equals 14 residues. Germline values: CDR1 MNHEY, CDR2 SVGAGI. The CDR3 spells CASSPNHDHYEQYF. The CDR3 DNA sequence: TGTGCCAGCAGTCCCAACCACGACCATTACGAGCAGTACTTC.

Here the CDR3 DNA reads TGTGCCAGCAGCTTAGGTGGGACAGGGGTTTTTGAAAAACTGTTTTTT. Protein: CASSLGGTGVFEKLFF. The chain links TRBV7-9 to TRBJ1-4; 10 bases fit TRBD1. The V gene's germline CDR1 is SEHNR and CDR2 FQNEAQ (reference sequence). There are 16 residues in the CDR3. The V gene end was trimmed by 1 base and the J gene end by 7 bases; junction bases not matched to a gene: 6.

Turning to this clone: The junction does not match germline at one end; this may be a read error. The chain joins TRBV7-7 to TRBJ2-1; TRBD2 matches 10 bases. This CDR3 has 15 amino acids. Per germline, CDR1 SSHAT and CDR2 FNYEAQ (reference sequence). As DNA, the CDR3 is TGTGCTAGCAGCTCAAGCGGGGGGGCGGTCAGCGAGCAGTTCTTC. Encoded protein: CASSSSGGAVSEQFF.

The chain has TRBV7-3 and TRBJ1-1; perhaps TRBD1 as D (5 bases). Germline V gene sequence: CDR1 SGHTA, CDR2 FQGTGA. This CDR3 contains 13 residues. Trimming cost V 2 bases and J 6 bases, with 10 bases left between them. CDR3 nucleotide sequence: TGTGCCAGCAGCTTATCCAGGGCCTCTGAAGCTTTCTTT. Translated, it gives CASSLSRASEAFF.

Only a few counts were recorded for this clone. The J gene is TRBJ1-1, the V gene TRBV6-2 or TRBV6-3; 7 bases fit TRBD1. Germline-derived CDR1 and CDR2 are MNHEY and SVGEGT. This CDR3 comprises 18 residues. V dropped 2 bases and J dropped 3; count of bases not matched to a gene: 15. The CDR3 spells CASSYLQGGPHFHTEAFF. CDR3 nucleotides: TGTGCCAGCAGTTACCTGCAGGGGGGTCCACACTTTCACACTGAAGCTTTCTTT.

The chain is built from TRBV28 and TRBJ1-2, with D perhaps TRBD1 (5 bases). The germline CDR1 and CDR2 sequences are MDHEN and SYDVKM. This CDR3 contains 15 residues. V lost 6 bases and J lost 5, with 19 bases in between. CDR3 sequence (DNA): TGTGCCAGCAGATCCGAACGGGGGGATAAATATGGCTACACCTTC. This translates into CASRSERGDKYGYTF.

The rearrangement links TRBV11-2 to TRBJ2-4; 8 nucleotides agree with TRBD1. V was pared by 5 bases and J by 7 bases, with 7 bases of the junction left unmatched. Germline V gene data show CDR1 as SGHAT and CDR2 as FQNNGV. CDR3 size: 14 residues. The CDR3 spells CASSQRTGWNIQYF. CDR3 DNA sequence: TGTGCCAGCAGCCAGCGGACAGGGTGGAACATTCAGTACTTC.

V usage is TRBV28 and J usage is TRBJ1-1; TRBD1 matches at 8 bases. After removal of 4 bases from V and 0 bases from J, the junction contained 4 bases not matched to a gene. The CDR3 contains 15 residues. Germline V CDR1 and CDR2: MDHEN, SYDVKM. CDR3 amino acids: CASSSGQGLNTEAFF. CDR3 bases: TGTGCCAGCAGTTCCGGACAGGGTCTGAACACTGAAGCTTTCTTT.

This clone was seen only a few times. The chain has TRBV28 and TRBJ1-4, with D unclear. The CDR3 sequence is 12 residues long. With 6 bases removed from V and 6 bases from J, the gap between germline ends came to 8 bases. Germline CDR1 is MDHEN and CDR2 is SYDVKM. CDR3 residues: CASSRFYEKLFF. The CDR3 DNA follows: TGTGCCAGCAGCCGCTTCTATGAAAAACTGTTTTTT.

J is TRBJ2-3 and V is TRBV9; 14 bases agree with TRBD2. Germline V gene data show CDR1 as SGDLS and CDR2 as YYNGEE. CDR3 length equals 21 residues. V lost 3 bases and J lost 0; bases outside the gene matches: 15. CDR3 amino acids: CASSERGKRTSGGSSTDTQYF. The CDR3, as DNA: TGTGCCAGCAGCGAGAGGGGAAAGAGGACTAGCGGGGGGTCTAGCACAGATACGCAGTATTTT.

The chain couples TRBV6-5 to TRBJ1-1; D is ambiguous. The CDR3 sequence is 15 residues long. From germline, CDR1 is MNHEY and CDR2 SVGAGI. Trimming took off 0 bases at V and 5 bases at J, with 13 bases between the two ends. CDR3 sequence: CASSYSLWAGTEAFF. The CDR3 DNA reads as TGTGCCAGCAGTTACTCTTTGTGGGCTGGAACTGAAGCTTTCTTT.

The CDR3 DNA sequence: TGTGCCAGTAGTATCCTGTCGGTCAGTGGCTCCTACAATGAGCAGTTCTTC. Translated, it gives CASSILSVSGSYNEQFF. This chain joins TRBV19 and TRBJ2-1; D is unclear. The germline V gene encodes CDR1 LNHDA and CDR2 SQIVND (reference sequence). The CDR3 extends over 17 amino acids. V was shortened by 3 bases and J by 0 bases, with 15 bases between the two germline ends.